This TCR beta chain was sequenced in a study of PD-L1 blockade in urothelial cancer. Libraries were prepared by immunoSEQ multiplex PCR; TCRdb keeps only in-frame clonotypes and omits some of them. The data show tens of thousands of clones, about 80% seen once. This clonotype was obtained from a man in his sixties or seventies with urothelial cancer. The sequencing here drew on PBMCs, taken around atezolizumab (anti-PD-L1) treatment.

CDR3 protein: CASSPGTPNTGELFF. CDR3 sequence (DNA): TGTGCCAGCAGCCCCGGGACACCGAACACCGGGGAGCTGTTTTTT. This chain joins TRBV13 and TRBJ2-2; perhaps TRBD1 as D (6 bases). V was trimmed by 5 bases and J by 0 bases, leaving 10 bases between them. The CDR3 has 15 residues. The germline V gene encodes CDR1 PRHDT and CDR2 FYEKMQ (reference sequence).